The present entry profiles one T cell receptor beta chain with its context. This record belongs to a study of T cells in Graves' hyperthyroidism and ophthalmopathy. RNA transcripts were the template for amplifying TCR beta CDR3 regions. Using the HTBI primer set, a first-round RT-PCR was run on the TCR CDR3. TCRdb processed the multiplex PCR reads anew with MiXCR; each CDR3 protein has one entry. This sample yields a few hundred thousand distinct CDR3 sequences, of which more than 12% are seen a single time; approximately 29% belongs to the top ten. Germline loops: CDR1 MNHEY, CDR2 SVGEGT. This CDR3 spans 16 amino acids. The V and J ends lost 6 bases and 0 bases respectively, with 14 bases between them.

The genes are TRBV6-2 or TRBV6-3 and TRBJ2-2, with D possibly being TRBD1 (7 bases). The specimen sequenced was blood. This receptor was identified in a woman under 40 with Graves' hyperthyroidism. The CDR3 spells CASSKTRGANTGELFF. The CDR3 DNA reads as TGTGCCAGCAGCAAAACCAGGGGGGCGAACACCGGGGAGCTGTTTTTT.